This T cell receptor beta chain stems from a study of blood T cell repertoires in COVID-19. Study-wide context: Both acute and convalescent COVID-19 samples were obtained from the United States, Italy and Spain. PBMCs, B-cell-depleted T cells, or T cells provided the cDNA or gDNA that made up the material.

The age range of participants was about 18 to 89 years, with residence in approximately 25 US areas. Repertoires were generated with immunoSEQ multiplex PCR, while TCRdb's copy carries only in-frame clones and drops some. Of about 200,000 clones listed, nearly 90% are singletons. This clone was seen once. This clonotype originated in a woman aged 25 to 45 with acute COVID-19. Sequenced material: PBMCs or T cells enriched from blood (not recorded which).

CDR3 sequence (DNA): TGTGCCAGCAGCTACGGACAGGATCGGTCACCCCTCCACTTT. This encodes CASSYGQDRSPLHF. V usage is TRBV9 and J usage is TRBJ1-6; 7 bases line up with TRBD1. From germline, CDR1 is SGDLS and CDR2 YYNGEE. The CDR3 consists of 14 residues. Trimming at V came to 4 bases and at J to 10 bases, leaving 8 bases not matched to a gene.